The TCR beta chain described here comes from a study of T-cell memory formation after mild COVID-19. General observations from the study: Second-wave clones with a day 37 peak had unconfirmed SARS-CoV-2 specificity.

Worth noting for this clonotype: The antigen remains unidentified.

Barcoded TCR alpha and TCR beta cDNA libraries with UMIs came from 5'RACE using constant-segment primers. TCRdb itself ran the 5' RACE reads through MiXCR, one entry per CDR3 protein. This table has roughly 410,000 distinct CDR3 sequences, less than 25% appearing once. The receptor comes from an adult woman who had mild COVID-19 (a few samples of this study predate the infection). Cell type and time point are not known. Sequencing input: PBMCs or a T cell subset sorted from them (not recorded which).

CDR3 loop: CASSSTVTSQRGRPARTDTQYF. The CDR3 DNA is TGTGCCAGCAGCTCCACTGTAACCAGTCAGCGGGGGAGGCCGGCACGCACAGATACGCAGTATTTT. This rearrangement joins TRBV7-9 to TRBJ2-3, with 8 bases lining up with TRBD2. The CDR3 has 22 residues. V trimming: 4 bases; J trimming: 1 base; junction bases outside the gene matches: 25. CDR1 and CDR2 from the germline V gene are SEHNR and FQNEAQ (reference sequence). The variable domain in full, completed from reference TRBV7-9 and TRBJ2-3, reads DTGVSQNPRHKITKRGQNVTFRCDPISEHNRLYWYRQTLGQGPEFLTYFQNEAQLEKSRLLSDRFSAERPKGSFSTLEIQRTEQGDSAMYLCASSSTVTSQRGRPARTDTQYFGPGTRLTVL.